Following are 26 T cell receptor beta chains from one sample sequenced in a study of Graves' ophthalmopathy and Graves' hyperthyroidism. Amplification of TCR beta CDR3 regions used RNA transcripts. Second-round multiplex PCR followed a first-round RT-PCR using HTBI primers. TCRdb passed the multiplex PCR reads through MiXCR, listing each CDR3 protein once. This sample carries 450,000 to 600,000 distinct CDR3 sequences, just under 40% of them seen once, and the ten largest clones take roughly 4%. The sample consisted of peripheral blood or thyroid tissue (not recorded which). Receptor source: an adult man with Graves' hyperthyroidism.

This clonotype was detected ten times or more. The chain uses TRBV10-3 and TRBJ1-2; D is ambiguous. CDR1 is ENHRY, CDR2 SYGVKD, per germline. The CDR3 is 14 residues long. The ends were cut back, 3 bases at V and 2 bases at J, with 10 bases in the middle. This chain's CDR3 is CAISDGRLNYGYTF. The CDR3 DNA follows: TGTGCCATCAGTGATGGCAGGTTAAACTATGGCTACACCTTC.

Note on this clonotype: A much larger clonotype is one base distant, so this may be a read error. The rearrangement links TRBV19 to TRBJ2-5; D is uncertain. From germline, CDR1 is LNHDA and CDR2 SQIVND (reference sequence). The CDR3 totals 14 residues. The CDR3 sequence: CASRPKGPQETQCF. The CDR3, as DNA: TGTGCCAGTAGGCCTAAGGGCCCCCAAGAGACCCAGTGCTTC. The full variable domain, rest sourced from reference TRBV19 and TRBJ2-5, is DGGITQSPKYLFRKEGQNVTLSCEQNLNHDAMYWYRQDPGQGLRLIYYSQIVNDFQKGDIAEGYSVSREKKESFPLTVTSAQKNPTAFYLCASRPKGPQETQCFGPGTRLLVL.

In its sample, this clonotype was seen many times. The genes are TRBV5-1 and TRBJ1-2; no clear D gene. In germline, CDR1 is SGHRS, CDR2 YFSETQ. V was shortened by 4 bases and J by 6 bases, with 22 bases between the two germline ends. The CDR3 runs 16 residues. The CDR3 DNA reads TGCGCCAGCAGCCTCGACACCCTGTATAGTCGGGATGGCTACACCTTC. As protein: CASSLDTLYSRDGYTF.

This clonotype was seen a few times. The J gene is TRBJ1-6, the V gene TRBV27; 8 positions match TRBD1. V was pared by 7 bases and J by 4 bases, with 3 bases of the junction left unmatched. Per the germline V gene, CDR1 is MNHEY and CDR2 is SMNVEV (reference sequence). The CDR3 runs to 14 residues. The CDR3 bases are TGTGCCAGCACGCGGACAGGGTATAATTCACCCCTCCACTTT. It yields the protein CASTRTGYNSPLHF.

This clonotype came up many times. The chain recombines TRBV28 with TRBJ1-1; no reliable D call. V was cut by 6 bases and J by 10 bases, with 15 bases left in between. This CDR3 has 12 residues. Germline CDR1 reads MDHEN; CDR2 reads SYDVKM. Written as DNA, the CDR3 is TGTGCCAGCAGCACCAAACCCCGTTTAGCTTTCTTT. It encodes CASSTKPRLAFF.

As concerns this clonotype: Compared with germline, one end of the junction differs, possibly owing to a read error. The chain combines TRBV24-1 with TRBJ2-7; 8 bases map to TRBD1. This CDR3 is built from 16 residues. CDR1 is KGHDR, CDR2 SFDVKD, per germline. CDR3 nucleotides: TGTGCCAGCAGTTTAGGGCCCGGGACAGGTAACTACGAGCAGTACTTC. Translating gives CASSLGPGTGNYEQYF.

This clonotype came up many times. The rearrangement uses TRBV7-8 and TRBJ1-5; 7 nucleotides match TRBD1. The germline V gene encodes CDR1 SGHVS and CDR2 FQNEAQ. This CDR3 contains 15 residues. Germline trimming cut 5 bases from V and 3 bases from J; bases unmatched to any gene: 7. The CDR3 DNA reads TGTGCCAGCAGCCCCACCGGGACAGCCAATCAGCCCCAGCATTTT. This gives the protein CASSPTGTANQPQHF.

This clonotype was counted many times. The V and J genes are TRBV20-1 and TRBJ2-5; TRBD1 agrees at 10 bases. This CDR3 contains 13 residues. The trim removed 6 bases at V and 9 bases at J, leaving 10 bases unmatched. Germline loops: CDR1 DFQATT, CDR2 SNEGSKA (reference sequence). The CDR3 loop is CSATGQGVLSQYF. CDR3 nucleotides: TGCAGTGCGACCGGACAGGGGGTCTTGTCCCAGTACTTC.

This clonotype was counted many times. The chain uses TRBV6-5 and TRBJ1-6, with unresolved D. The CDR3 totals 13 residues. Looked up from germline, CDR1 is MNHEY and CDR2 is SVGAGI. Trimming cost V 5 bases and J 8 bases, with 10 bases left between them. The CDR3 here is CASSAKAHSPLHF. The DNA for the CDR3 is TGTGCCAGCAGTGCGAAAGCGCATTCACCCCTCCACTTT.

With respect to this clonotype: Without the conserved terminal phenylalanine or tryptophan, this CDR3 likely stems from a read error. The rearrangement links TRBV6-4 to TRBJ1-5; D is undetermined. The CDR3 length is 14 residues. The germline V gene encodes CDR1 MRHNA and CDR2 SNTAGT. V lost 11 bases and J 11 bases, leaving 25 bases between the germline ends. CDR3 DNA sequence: TGTGCCGGCATTCGTCTAGGTCAACGTCATGCCCAGCATCTT. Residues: CAGIRLGQRHAQHL.

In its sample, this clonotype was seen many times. This CDR3 reads CSAIQGVVDRVVNQPQHF. CDR3 in DNA: TGCAGTGCTATTCAGGGCGTGGTCGACAGGGTGGTCAATCAGCCCCAGCATTTT. J is TRBJ1-5 and V is TRBV20-1, with TRBD1 matching over 7 bases. In germline, CDR1 is DFQATT, CDR2 SNEGSKA (reference sequence). Losses at the gene ends were 4 bases for V and 3 bases for J; bases not matched to a gene: 18. The CDR3 has 18 amino acids.

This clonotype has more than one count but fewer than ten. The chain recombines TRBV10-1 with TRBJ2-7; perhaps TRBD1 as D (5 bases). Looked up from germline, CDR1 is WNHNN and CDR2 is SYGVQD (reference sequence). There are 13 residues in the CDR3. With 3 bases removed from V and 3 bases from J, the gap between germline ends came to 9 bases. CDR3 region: CASSETQGYEQYF. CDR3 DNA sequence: TGCGCCAGCAGTGAAACGCAGGGCTACGAGCAGTACTTC.

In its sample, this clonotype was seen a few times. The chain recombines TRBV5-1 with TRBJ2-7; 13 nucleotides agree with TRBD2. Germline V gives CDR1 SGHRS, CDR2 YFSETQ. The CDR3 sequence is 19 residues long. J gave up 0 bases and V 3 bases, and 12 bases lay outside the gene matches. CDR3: CASSWGLLAGGASSYEQYF. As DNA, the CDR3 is TGCGCCAGCAGCTGGGGGCTACTAGCGGGAGGGGCCAGCTCCTACGAGCAGTACTTC.

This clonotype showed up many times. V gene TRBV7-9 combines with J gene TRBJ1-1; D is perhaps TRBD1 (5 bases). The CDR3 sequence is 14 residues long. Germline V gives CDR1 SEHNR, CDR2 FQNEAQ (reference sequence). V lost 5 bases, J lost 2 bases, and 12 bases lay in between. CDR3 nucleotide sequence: TGTGCCAGCAGCGGCGGGGCTACCAACACTGAAGCTTTCTTT. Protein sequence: CASSGGATNTEAFF.

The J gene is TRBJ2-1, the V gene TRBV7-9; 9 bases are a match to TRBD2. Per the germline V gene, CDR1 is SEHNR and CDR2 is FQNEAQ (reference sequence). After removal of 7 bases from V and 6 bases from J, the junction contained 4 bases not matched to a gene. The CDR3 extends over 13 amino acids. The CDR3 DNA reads TGTGCCAGCACTGGGACTAGCATCAATGAGCAGTTCTTC. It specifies CASTGTSINEQFF.

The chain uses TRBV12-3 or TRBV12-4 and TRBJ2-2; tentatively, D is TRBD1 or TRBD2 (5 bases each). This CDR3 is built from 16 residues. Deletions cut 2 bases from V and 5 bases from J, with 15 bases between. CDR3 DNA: TGTGCCAGCAGTTTATATGGGGGAGAAGGGACCGGGGAGCTGTTTTTT. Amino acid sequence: CASSLYGGEGTGELFF.

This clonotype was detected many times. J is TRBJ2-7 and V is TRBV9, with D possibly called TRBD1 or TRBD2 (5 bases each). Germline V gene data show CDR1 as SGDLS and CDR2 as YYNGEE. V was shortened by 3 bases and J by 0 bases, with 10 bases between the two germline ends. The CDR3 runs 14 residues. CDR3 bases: TGTGCCAGCAGCGCCAAGGGGAGCTCCTACGAGCAGTACTTC. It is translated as CASSAKGSSYEQYF.

Written as DNA, the CDR3 is TGTGCCAGCAGCGCAGACAGCCCGGGAGCTTTCTTT. As protein: CASSADSPGAFF. V usage is TRBV11-1 and J usage is TRBJ1-1; weak D call: TRBD1 (5 bases). Trimming took off 5 bases at V and 10 bases at J, with 14 bases between the two ends. This CDR3 comprises 12 residues. Per the germline V gene, CDR1 is SGHAT and CDR2 is FQDESV (reference sequence).

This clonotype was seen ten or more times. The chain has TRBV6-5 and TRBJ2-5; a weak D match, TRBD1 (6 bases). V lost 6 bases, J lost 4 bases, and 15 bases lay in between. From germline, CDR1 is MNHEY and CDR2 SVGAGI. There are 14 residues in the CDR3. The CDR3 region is CASRQDQGPETQYF. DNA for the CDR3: TGTGCCAGCAGGCAGGATCAGGGGCCAGAGACCCAGTACTTC.

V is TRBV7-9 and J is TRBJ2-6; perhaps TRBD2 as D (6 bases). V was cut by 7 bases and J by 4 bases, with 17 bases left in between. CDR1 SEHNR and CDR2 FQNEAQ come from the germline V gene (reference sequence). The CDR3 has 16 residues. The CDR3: CASNRWGVRGANVLTF. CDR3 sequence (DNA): TGTGCCAGCAACCGATGGGGGGTGAGAGGGGCCAACGTCCTGACTTTC.

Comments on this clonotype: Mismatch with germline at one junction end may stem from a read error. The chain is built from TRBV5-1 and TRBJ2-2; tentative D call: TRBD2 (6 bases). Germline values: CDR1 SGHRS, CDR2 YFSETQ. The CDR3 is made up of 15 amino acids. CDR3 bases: TGCGCCAGCAGCTCGGGACTGTCCCTCAATCGGGAGCTGTTCTTT. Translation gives CASSSGLSLNRELFF. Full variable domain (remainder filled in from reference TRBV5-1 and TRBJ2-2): KAGVTQTPRYLIKTRGQQVTLSCSPISGHRSVSWYQQTPGQGLQFLFEYFSETQRNKGNFPGRFSGRQFSNSRSEMNVSTLELGDSALYLCASSSGLSLNRELFFGEGSRLTVL.

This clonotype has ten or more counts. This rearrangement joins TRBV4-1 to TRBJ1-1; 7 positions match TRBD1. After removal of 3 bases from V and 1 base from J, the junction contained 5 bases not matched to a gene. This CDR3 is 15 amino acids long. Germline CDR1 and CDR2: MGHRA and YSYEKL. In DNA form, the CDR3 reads TGCGCCAGCAGCCAGACGACAGGGCGGAACACTGAAGCTTTCTTT. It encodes CASSQTTGRNTEAFF.

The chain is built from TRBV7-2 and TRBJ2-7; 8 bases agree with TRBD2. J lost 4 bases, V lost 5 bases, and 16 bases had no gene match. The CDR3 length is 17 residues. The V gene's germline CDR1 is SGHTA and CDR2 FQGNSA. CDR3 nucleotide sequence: TGTGCCAGCAGCGTTAGCTGGGACGGATCGGGAGGGTACGAGCAGTACTTC. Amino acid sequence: CASSVSWDGSGGYEQYF.

The CDR3: CASSLSGPLKGEQFF. CDR3 coding DNA: TGTGCCAGCAGCTTGTCCGGGCCCCTCAAGGGTGAGCAGTTCTTC. The chain joins TRBV7-6 to TRBJ2-1; no definite D call. The CDR3 has 15 amino acids. Germline loops: CDR1 SGHVS, CDR2 FNYEAQ. Trimming cost V 3 bases and J 9 bases, with 18 bases left between them. The whole variable domain, remainder taken from reference TRBV7-6 and TRBJ2-1, is GAGVSQSPRYKVTKRGQDVALRCDPISGHVSLYWYRQALGQGPEFLTYFNYEAQQDKSGLPNDRFSAERPEGSISTLTIQRTEQRDSAMYRCASSLSGPLKGEQFFGPGTRLTVL.

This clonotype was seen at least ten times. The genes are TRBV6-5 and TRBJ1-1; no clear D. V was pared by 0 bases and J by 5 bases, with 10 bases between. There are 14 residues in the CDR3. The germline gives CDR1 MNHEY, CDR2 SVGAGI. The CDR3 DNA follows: TGTGCCAGCAGTTACTCTCCGGGGAGAACTGAAGCTTTCTTT. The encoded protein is CASSYSPGRTEAFF.

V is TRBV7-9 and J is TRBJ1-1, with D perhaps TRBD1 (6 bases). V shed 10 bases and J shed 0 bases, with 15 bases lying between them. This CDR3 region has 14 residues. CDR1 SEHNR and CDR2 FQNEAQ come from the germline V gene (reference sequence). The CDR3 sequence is CAIRAQGMNTEAFF. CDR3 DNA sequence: TGTGCCATCCGTGCCCAGGGGATGAACACTGAAGCTTTCTTT.